A single sample gave rise to the 9 T cell receptor beta chains below, sequenced in a study of OX40 agonist ivuxolimab in advanced cancers. Library creation used the immunoSEQ multiplex PCR assay. The table was pulled from immuneACCESS by TCRdb, which kept in-frame rearrangements only. Such tables lose some clones; where checked, under half of the loss comes from unresolved V genes, and the rest has no known cause. The sample profile shows some 110,000 clones; less than 95% of them were found once. The ten top clones hold roughly 0.85% of the sample. This specimen was CD4+ or CD8+ T cells sorted from blood, taken in a trial of the OX40 agonist ivuxolimab. The receptors were gathered from an adult with an advanced solid tumor such as melanoma, head and neck, liver or kidney cancer.

V is TRBV5-6 and J is TRBJ1-5; D perhaps matches TRBD1 (5 bases). Germline V gives CDR1 SGHDT, CDR2 YYEEEE. V lost 0 bases to trimming and J lost 3 bases, with 7 bases between them. The CDR3 is made up of 14 amino acids. DNA for the CDR3: TGTGCCAGCAGCTTGGGACAGTACAATCAGCCCCAGCATTTT. This translates into CASSLGQYNQPQHF.

This chain links TRBV9 with TRBJ2-1; 7 bases fit TRBD2. V gave up 2 bases and J gave up 7 bases; unmatched junction bases: 9. CDR1 and CDR2 (germline): SGDLS, YYNGEE. The CDR3 contains 15 residues. CDR3 amino acids: CASSVGTIRGNEQFF. CDR3 DNA: TGTGCCAGCAGCGTGGGGACTATAAGGGGAAATGAGCAGTTCTTC.

The V and J genes are TRBV6-5 and TRBJ1-1; perhaps TRBD1 as D (5 bases). V was cut by 5 bases and J by 5 bases, with 15 bases left in between. The CDR3 contains 14 residues. Germline CDR1 MNHEY, CDR2 SVGAGI. The CDR3 DNA reads as TGTGCCAGCAGTGCGGCGGCAGGGTGGACTGAAGCTTTCTTT. It specifies CASSAAAGWTEAFF.

The J gene is TRBJ2-3, the V gene TRBV10-3; TRBD2 matches at 13 bases. J was trimmed by 4 bases and V by 4 bases; bases with no gene match: 2. Germline CDR1 reads ENHRY; CDR2 reads SYGVKD. This CDR3 region has 15 residues. The CDR3 bases are TGTGCCATCAGTGGGACTAGCGGGAGACCAGATACGCAGTATTTT. It specifies CAISGTSGRPDTQYF.

The chain uses TRBV5-1 and TRBJ1-3, with D perhaps TRBD1 (6 bases). Per germline, CDR1 SGHRS and CDR2 YFSETQ. V was shortened by 4 bases and J by 2 bases, with 10 bases between the two germline ends. The CDR3 consists of 14 residues. The CDR3 coding sequence is TGCGCCAGCAGCGAACAGGGTCCTGGAAACACCATATATTTT. Translating it yields CASSEQGPGNTIYF.

Only a few counts were recorded for this clone. The V and J genes are TRBV7-9 and TRBJ2-2; 7 bases map to TRBD2. V trimming: 6 bases; J trimming: 1 base; junction bases outside the gene matches: 2. The germline CDR1 and CDR2 sequences are SEHNR and FQNEAQ (reference sequence). This CDR3 comprises 14 residues. In DNA form, the CDR3 reads TGTGCCAGCAGGGGAGGGCTGAACACCGGGGAGCTGTTTTTT. Encoded protein: CASRGGLNTGELFF.

This chain joins TRBV18 and TRBJ2-7, with TRBD2 matching 7 bases. Germline V gives CDR1 KGHSH, CDR2 LQKENI. V trimming: 3 bases; J trimming: 3 bases; junction bases outside the gene matches: 5. The CDR3 has 14 residues. In DNA, the CDR3 is TGTGCCAGCTCACCGGGGGGGGTGGTCTACGAGCAGTACTTC. Its protein product is CASSPGGVVYEQYF.

This chain links TRBV6-6 with TRBJ1-1; maybe TRBD1 (6 bases). The CDR3 has 12 amino acids. Deletions cut 10 bases from V and 6 bases from J, with 15 bases between. The V gene's germline CDR1 is MNHNY and CDR2 SVGAGI (reference sequence). CDR3 nucleotides: TGTGCCACCGTTCCGGGGGGCTCTGAAGCTTTCTTT. Encoded protein: CATVPGGSEAFF.

This chain joins TRBV9 and TRBJ2-2; 7 bases are shared with TRBD2. After removal of 0 bases from V and 4 bases from J, the junction contained 3 bases not matched to a gene. The germline V gene has CDR1 SGDLS and CDR2 YYNGEE. The CDR3 extends over 15 amino acids. The CDR3 nucleotides read TGTGCCAGCAGCGTAGAGGGAGGGCGCACCGGGGAGCTGTTTTTT. This codes for CASSVEGGRTGELFF.